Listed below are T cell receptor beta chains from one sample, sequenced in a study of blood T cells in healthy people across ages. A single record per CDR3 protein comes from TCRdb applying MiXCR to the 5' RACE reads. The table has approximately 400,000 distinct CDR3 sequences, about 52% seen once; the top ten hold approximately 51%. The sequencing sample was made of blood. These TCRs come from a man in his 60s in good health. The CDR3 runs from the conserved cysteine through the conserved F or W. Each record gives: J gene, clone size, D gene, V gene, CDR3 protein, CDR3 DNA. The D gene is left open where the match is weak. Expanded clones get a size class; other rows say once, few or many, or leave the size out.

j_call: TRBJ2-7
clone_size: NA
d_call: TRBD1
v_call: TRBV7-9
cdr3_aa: CASSLWTGGHEQYF
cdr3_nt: TGTGCCAGCAGCTTATGGACAGGGGGCCACGAGCAGTACTTC

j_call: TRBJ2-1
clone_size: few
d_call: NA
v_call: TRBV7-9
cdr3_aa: CASSSSGYSYNEQFF
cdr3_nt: TGTGCCAGCAGCTCGAGCGGTTACTCCTACAATGAGCAGTTCTTC

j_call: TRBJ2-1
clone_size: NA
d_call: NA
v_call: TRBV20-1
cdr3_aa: CSASGGPYYNEQFF
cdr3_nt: TGCAGTGCTAGTGGGGGGCCCTACTACAATGAGCAGTTCTTC

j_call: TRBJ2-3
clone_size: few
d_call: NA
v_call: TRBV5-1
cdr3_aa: CASSLDGVQGDTQYF
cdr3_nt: TGCGCCAGCAGCTTGGATGGGGTCCAGGGAGATACGCAGTATTTT

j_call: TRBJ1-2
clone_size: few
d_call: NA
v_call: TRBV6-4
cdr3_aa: CASSPGQTNYGYTF
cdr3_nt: TGTGCCAGCAGTCCTGGACAAACTAACTATGGCTACACCTTC

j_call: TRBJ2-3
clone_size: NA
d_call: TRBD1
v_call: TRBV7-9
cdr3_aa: CASSPVSRTGARGDTQYF
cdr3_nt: TGTGCCAGCAGCCCCGTGTCCCGGACAGGGGCCCGAGGAGATACGCAGTATTTT

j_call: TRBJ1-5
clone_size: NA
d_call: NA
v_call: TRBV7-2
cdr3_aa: CACSPPGLRNQPQHF
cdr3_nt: TGTGCCTGCAGCCCCCCTGGATTACGCAATCAGCCCCAGCATTTT

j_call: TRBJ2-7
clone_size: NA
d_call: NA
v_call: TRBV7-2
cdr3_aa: CASTPWANEQYF
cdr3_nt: TGTGCCAGCACCCCATGGGCCAATGAGCAGTACTTC

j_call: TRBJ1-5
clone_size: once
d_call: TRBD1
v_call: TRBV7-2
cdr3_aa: CASSASTGGWNQPQHF
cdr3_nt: TGTGCCAGCAGCGCTTCAACAGGGGGTTGGAATCAGCCCCAGCATTTT

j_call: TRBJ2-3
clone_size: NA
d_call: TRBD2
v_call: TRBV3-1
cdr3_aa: CASSRRGGADTQYF
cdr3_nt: TGTGCCAGCAGTCGACGTGGGGGGGCAGATACGCAGTATTTT

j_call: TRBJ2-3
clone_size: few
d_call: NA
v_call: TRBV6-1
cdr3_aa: CASGAVDTQYF
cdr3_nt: TGTGCCAGCGGGGCAGTGGATACGCAGTATTTT

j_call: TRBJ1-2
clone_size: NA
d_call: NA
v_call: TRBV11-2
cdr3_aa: CASSSDIDYGYTF
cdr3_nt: TGTGCCAGCAGCTCGGACATCGACTATGGCTACACCTTC

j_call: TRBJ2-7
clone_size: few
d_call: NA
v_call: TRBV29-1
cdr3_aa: CSVAGQGGDEQYF
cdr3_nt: TGCAGCGTCGCAGGGCAGGGGGGTGACGAGCAGTACTTC

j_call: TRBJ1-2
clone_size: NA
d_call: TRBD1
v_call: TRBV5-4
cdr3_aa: CASSIPGDRGSRGDGYTF
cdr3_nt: TGTGCCAGCAGCATTCCCGGGGACAGGGGGAGCCGCGGAGATGGCTACACCTTC

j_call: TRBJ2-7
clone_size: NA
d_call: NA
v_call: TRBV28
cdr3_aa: CASSLLGIGQYF
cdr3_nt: TGTGCCAGCAGTTTATTGGGGATTGGGCAGTACTTC

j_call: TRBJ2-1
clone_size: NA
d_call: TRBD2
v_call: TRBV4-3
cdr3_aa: CASSQDGGGTYNEQFF
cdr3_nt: TGCGCCAGCAGCCAAGACGGGGGGGGGACCTACAATGAGCAGTTCTTC

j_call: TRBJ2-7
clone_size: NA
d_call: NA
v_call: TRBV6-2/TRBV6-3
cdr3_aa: CASNTIRGKVPYEQYF
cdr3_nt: TGTGCCAGCAACACCATTAGGGGAAAGGTTCCCTACGAGCAGTACTTC

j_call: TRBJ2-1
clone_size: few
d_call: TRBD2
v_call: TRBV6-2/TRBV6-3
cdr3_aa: CASTASGAHWEFF
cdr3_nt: TGTGCCAGCACGGCTAGCGGGGCGCACTGGGAGTTCTTC

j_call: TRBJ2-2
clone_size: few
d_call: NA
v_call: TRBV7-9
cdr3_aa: CASSANTNTGELFF
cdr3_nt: TGTGCCAGCAGCGCCAACACGAACACCGGGGAGCTGTTTTTT

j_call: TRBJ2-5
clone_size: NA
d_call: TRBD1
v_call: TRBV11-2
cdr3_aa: CASSSITGQQETQYF
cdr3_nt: TGTGCCAGCAGCTCCATTACGGGACAGCAAGAGACCCAGTACTTC

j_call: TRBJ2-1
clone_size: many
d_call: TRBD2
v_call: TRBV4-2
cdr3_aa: CASSQALAGGHGEQFF
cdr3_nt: TGTGCCAGCAGCCAAGCTCTAGCGGGAGGGCATGGTGAGCAGTTCTTC

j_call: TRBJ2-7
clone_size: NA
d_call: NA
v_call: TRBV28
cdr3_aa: CASSPTSRPPYEQYF
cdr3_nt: TGTGCCAGCAGTCCTACTAGCAGACCGCCCTACGAGCAGTACTTC

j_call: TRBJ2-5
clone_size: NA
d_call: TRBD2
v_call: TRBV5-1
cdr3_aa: CASSRVGGALETQYF
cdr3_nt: TGCGCCAGCAGCCGCGTCGGGGGGGCGTTGGAGACCCAGTACTTC

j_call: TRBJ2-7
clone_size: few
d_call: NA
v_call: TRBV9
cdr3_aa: CASSDPYPDPYEQYF
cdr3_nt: TGTGCCAGCAGTGACCCCTACCCGGACCCCTACGAGCAGTACTTC

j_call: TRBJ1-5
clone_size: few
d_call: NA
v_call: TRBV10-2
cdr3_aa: CASSESPGRGNQPQHF
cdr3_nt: TGCGCCAGCAGTGAGTCACCCGGACGGGGAAATCAGCCCCAGCATTTT

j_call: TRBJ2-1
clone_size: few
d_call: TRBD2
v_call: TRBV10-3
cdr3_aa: CAISEGAGGSYNEQFF
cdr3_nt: TGTGCCATCAGTGAGGGTGCGGGGGGATCCTACAATGAGCAGTTCTTC

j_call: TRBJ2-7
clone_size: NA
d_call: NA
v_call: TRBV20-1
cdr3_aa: CSANRPQFSYEQYF
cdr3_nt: TGCAGTGCTAATCGGCCCCAGTTCAGTTACGAGCAGTACTTC

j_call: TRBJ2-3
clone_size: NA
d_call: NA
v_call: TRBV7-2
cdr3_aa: CASSSLRGRRDTQYF
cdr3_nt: TGTGCCAGCAGCTCACTCCGAGGGCGCAGAGATACGCAGTATTTT

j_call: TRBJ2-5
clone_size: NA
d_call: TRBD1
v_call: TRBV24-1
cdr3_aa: CATRGTGIGETQYF
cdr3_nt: TGTGCCACCAGGGGGACAGGGATCGGAGAGACCCAGTACTTC

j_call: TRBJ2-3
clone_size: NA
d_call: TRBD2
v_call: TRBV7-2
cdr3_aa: CASSKDSTSGRTDTQYF
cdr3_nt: TGTGCCAGCAGCAAAGACAGTACTAGCGGGAGAACAGATACGCAGTATTTT

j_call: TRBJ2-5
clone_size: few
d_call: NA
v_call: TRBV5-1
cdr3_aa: CASSLQESQETQYF
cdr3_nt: TGCGCCAGCAGCTTGCAGGAATCTCAAGAGACCCAGTACTTC

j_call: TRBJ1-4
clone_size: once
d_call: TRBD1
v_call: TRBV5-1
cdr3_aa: CASSLAGTGGSNEKLFF
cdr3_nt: TGCGCCAGCAGCTTGGCCGGGACAGGGGGGTCTAATGAAAAACTGTTTTTT

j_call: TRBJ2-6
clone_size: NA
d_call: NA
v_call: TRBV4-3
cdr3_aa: CASSQGTAASGANVLTF
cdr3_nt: TGCGCCAGCAGCCAAGGGACAGCGGCCTCTGGGGCCAACGTCCTGACTTTC

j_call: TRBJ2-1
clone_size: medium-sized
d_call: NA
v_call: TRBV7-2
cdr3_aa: CASRSGYNEQFF
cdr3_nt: TGTGCCAGCAGAAGCGGGTACAATGAGCAGTTCTTC

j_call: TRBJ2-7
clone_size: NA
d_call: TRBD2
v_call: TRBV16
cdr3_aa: CASSFIAGGAYEQYF
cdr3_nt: TGTGCCAGCAGCTTCATAGCGGGGGGGGCCTACGAGCAGTACTTC

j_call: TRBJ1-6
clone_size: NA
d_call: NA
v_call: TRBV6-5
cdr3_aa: CASSELTGDNSPLHF
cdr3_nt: TGTGCCAGCAGTGAGTTAACAGGAGATAATTCACCCCTCCACTTT

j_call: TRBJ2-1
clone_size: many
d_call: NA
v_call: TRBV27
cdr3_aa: CASSVGFHDEQFF
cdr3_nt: TGTGCCAGCAGTGTAGGTTTTCATGATGAGCAGTTCTTC

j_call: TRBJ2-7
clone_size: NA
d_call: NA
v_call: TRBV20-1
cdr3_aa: CSIQRTLYEQYF
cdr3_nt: TGCAGTATTCAGAGAACCCTCTACGAGCAGTACTTC

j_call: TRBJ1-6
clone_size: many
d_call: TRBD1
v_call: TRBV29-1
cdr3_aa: CSVQDRGVNSPLHF
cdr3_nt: TGCAGCGTTCAGGACAGGGGAGTAAATTCACCCCTCCACTTT

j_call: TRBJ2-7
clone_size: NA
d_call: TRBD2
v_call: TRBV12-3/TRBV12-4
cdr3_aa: CASTRLAGGVYEQYF
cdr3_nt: TGTGCCAGCACCCGCCTAGCGGGGGGCGTATACGAGCAGTACTTC

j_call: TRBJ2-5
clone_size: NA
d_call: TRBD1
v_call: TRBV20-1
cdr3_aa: CSARDRVAGGETQYF
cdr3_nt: TGCAGTGCTAGAGATCGAGTGGCAGGGGGAGAGACCCAGTACTTC